The 17 T cell receptor beta chains given below trace back to one sample, sequenced in a study of blood T cell repertoires in COVID-19 (dated by TCRdb to 2018 to 2021). Library creation used the immunoSEQ multiplex PCR assay. Here the immuneACCESS table is served through TCRdb, limited to in-frame sequences with V and J called. Missing clones are a known gap in these copies; in checked studies unresolved V genes cover under half, and the rest lacks a known reason. Here the sample has about 80,000 clones; around 80% occur a single time. Around 15% of the sample belongs to the ten largest clones. Sequencing input: peripheral blood. The origin of the receptors is a woman over 75 with acute or convalescent COVID-19.

The rearrangement joins TRBV6-6 to TRBJ1-6, with D possibly TRBD1 on 6 matching bases. This CDR3 comprises 15 residues. V lost 2 bases and J lost 10, with 15 bases in between. Germline CDR1 MNHNY, CDR2 SVGAGI (reference sequence). This CDR3 is CASSYAAGAKSPLHF. The CDR3 DNA sequence: TGTGCCAGCAGTTACGCGGCGGGGGCGAAGTCACCCCTCCACTTT.

The chain recombines TRBV27 with TRBJ1-1; TRBD1 might be the D (6 bases). CDR1 and CDR2 (germline): MNHEY, SMNVEV (reference sequence). V was pared by 0 bases and J by 6 bases, with 14 bases between. This CDR3 has 15 residues. CDR3 region: CASSLSYQGRAEAFF. The CDR3 nucleotides read TGTGCCAGCAGTTTATCGTACCAGGGGAGGGCTGAAGCTTTCTTT.

The CDR3 nucleotides read TGTGCCAGCAGAGATAACAGGGGGCCAACGGGGTATGGCTACACCTTC. Translation gives CASRDNRGPTGYGYTF. This chain connects TRBV2 to TRBJ1-2; 9 positions match TRBD1. The CDR3 is 16 amino acids. V was clipped by 6 bases and J by 5 bases; unmatched bases: 13. CDR1 and CDR2 from the germline V gene are SNHLY and FYNNEI. Full variable domain (rest looked up from reference TRBV2 and TRBJ1-2): EPEVTQTPSHQVTQMGQEVILRCVPISNHLYFYWYRQILGQKVEFLVSFYNNEISEKSEIFDDQFSVERPDGSNFTLKIRSTKLEDSAMYFCASRDNRGPTGYGYTFGSGTRLTVV.

CDR3 DNA: TGTGCTAGTGGTTCTTCTACCTACGAGCAGTACTTC. Amino acids: CASGSSTYEQYF. The gene calls are TRBV12-5 and TRBJ2-7; D is unresolved. V was pared by 4 bases and J by 2 bases, with 6 bases between. Germline V CDR1 and CDR2: LGHNT, FRNRAP. This CDR3 is 12 amino acids long.

The V gene is TRBV11-3, the J gene TRBJ2-5; D might be TRBD1 (6 bases). The CDR3 is made up of 13 amino acids. V gave up 5 bases and J gave up 7 bases, with 14 bases separating them. Germline CDR1 is SGHNT and CDR2 is YENEEA. CDR3 sequence reads: CASSPTGLGTQYF. The DNA for the CDR3 is TGTGCCAGCAGCCCTACAGGGTTGGGGACCCAGTACTTC.

This clone has only a few counts. The chain couples TRBV14 to TRBJ1-3; D ambiguous. The length of the CDR3 is 16 residues. CDR1 SGHDN and CDR2 FVKESK come from the germline V gene. V was clipped by 0 bases and J by 4 bases, with 13 bases between them. The CDR3 bases are TGTGCCAGCAGCCAAGATTTGGCCATAACAGGAAACACCATATATTTT. It encodes CASSQDLAITGNTIYF.

CDR3 in amino acids: CAWSPGGGVSSLHF. As DNA, the CDR3 is TGTGCCTGGAGCCCGGGGGGCGGTGTATCGTCCCTCCACTTT. The chain uses TRBV30 and TRBJ1-6; a weak D match, TRBD1 (6 bases). Trimming shortened V by 3 bases and J by 14 bases, and 20 bases separated the two germline ends. Looked up from germline, CDR1 is GTSNPN and CDR2 is SVGIG (reference sequence). This CDR3 comprises 14 residues. The complete variable domain, with remaining parts taken from reference TRBV30 and TRBJ1-6, reads SQTIHQWPATLVQPVGSPLSLECTVEGTSNPNLYWYRQAAGRGLQLLFYSVGIGQISSEVPQNLSASRPQDRQFILSSKKLLLSDSGFYLCAWSPGGGVSSLHFGNGTRLTVT.

Only one count was recorded for this clone. The chain uses TRBV2 and TRBJ1-5, with D maybe TRBD1 (6 bases). Per germline, CDR1 SNHLY and CDR2 FYNNEI. Trimming took off 4 bases at V and 2 bases at J, with 15 bases between the two ends. The CDR3 sequence is 16 residues long. For the CDR3, the DNA is TGTGCCAGCAGTGGCAGGACAGTGTCCGGCAATCAGCCCCAGCATTTT. Residues: CASSGRTVSGNQPQHF.

The count of this clone is one. The chain employs TRBV10-3 and TRBJ1-3; D is possibly TRBD1 (5 bases). Looked up from germline, CDR1 is ENHRY and CDR2 is SYGVKD. Trimming cost V 2 bases and J 0 bases, with 14 bases left between them. The CDR3 is 17 amino acids. The CDR3: CAISEAWGGTSGNTIYF. Written as DNA, the CDR3 is TGTGCCATCAGTGAGGCGTGGGGGGGGACCTCTGGAAACACCATATATTTT.

The V gene is TRBV15, the J gene TRBJ2-1, with 8 bases matching TRBD2. This CDR3 has 17 residues. The junction had 10 bases not matched to a gene; V was cut back by 0 bases and J by 6 bases. CDR1 LNHNV and CDR2 YYDKDF come from the germline V gene (reference sequence). CDR3 protein: CATSRDLKAGALNEQFF. The CDR3, as DNA: TGTGCCACCAGCAGAGATCTCAAAGCGGGGGCTCTCAATGAGCAGTTCTTC.

V is TRBV4-3 and J is TRBJ2-7; D perhaps matches TRBD1 (5 bases). The V end lost 0 bases, the J end lost 8 bases, and 11 bases lay between the germline ends. The CDR3 sequence is 13 residues long. Per germline, CDR1 LGHNA and CDR2 YSLEER. CDR3 residues: CASSQDLGDQQYF. In DNA form, the CDR3 reads TGCGCCAGCAGCCAAGATTTAGGGGATCAGCAGTACTTC.

V usage is TRBV7-3 and J usage is TRBJ2-7; the D gene is possibly TRBD1 (6 bases). CDR3 length: 14 residues. Germline V gives CDR1 SGHTA, CDR2 FQGTGA. Trimming removed 5 bases at V and 4 bases at J, with 15 bases between. CDR3 region: CASSPSGQNYEQYF. Here the CDR3 DNA reads TGTGCCAGCAGCCCCTCCGGACAGAATTACGAGCAGTACTTC.

The chain joins TRBV7-2 to TRBJ1-1; 8 bases fit TRBD1. Germline values: CDR1 SGHTA, CDR2 FQGNSA. CDR3 length: 14 residues. After removal of 3 bases from V and 6 bases from J, the junction contained 6 bases not matched to a gene. For the CDR3, the DNA is TGTGCCAGCAGCTTTTCAGGGGGCTGGGCTGAAGCTTTCTTT. Protein product: CASSFSGGWAEAFF.

This chain connects TRBV27 to TRBJ1-6; tentative D call: TRBD1 (5 bases). The V gene's germline CDR1 is MNHEY and CDR2 SMNVEV (reference sequence). Trimming took off 6 bases at V and 9 bases at J, with 18 bases between the two ends. The CDR3 is 15 residues long. CDR3 sequence: CASRPLPGMGSPLHF. In DNA, the CDR3 is TGTGCCAGCAGACCGCTTCCAGGGATGGGTTCACCCCTCCACTTT.

This chain uses TRBV5-1 with TRBJ2-3, with TRBD2 identical over 12 bases. V lost 4 bases to trimming and J lost 0 bases; unmatched junction nucleotides: 6. The CDR3 sequence is 17 residues long. Looked up from germline, CDR1 is SGHRS and CDR2 is YFSETQ. The CDR3 DNA reads as TGCGCCAGCAGCGGCTCTAGCGGGGGGGTCAGCACAGATACGCAGTATTTT. This codes for CASSGSSGGVSTDTQYF.

The CDR3 sequence is CASSQEQDHGYTF. CDR3 sequence (DNA): TGTGCCAGCAGCCAAGAACAGGATCATGGCTACACCTTC. The rearrangement uses TRBV4-2 and TRBJ1-2; tentative D call: TRBD1 (5 bases). Trimming removed 0 bases from V and 6 bases from J, with 8 bases in between. The CDR3 totals 13 residues. Germline CDR1 and CDR2: LGHNA and YNFKEQ.

This chain joins TRBV4-1 and TRBJ1-4, with D possibly matching TRBD1 (5 bases). V lost 1 base and J lost 2, with 14 bases in between. The CDR3 runs 17 residues. The germline V gene encodes CDR1 MGHRA and CDR2 YSYEKL. CDR3 loop: CASSQGLEGSTNEKLFF. For the CDR3, the DNA is TGCGCCAGCAGCCAAGGTCTGGAGGGGTCGACTAATGAAAAACTGTTTTTT.